One and the same sample provided the 7 T cell receptor beta chains below, sequenced in a study of molecular identifiers for immune sequencing clone quantification. One entry per CDR3 protein, called by TCRdb with MiXCR from the PCR reads. Altogether approximately 680,000 distinct CDR3 sequences are present, 25% being singletons, with the ten largest covering about 0.84%. Sequencing was performed on naive CD8+ T cells from blood, with Jurkat cell RNA spiked in. Subset here: FACS-sorted CD8+CD4-CCR7+CD45RA+ naive T cells. These receptors all come from a human donor in good health. Some libraries in this study had Jurkat cell RNA spiked in.

About this clonotype: One end of the junction fails to match germline, which may point to a read error. The chain employs TRBV4-3 and TRBJ2-5, with D unresolved. Germline lookup yields CDR1 LGHNA and CDR2 YSLEER. The CDR3 loop spans 14 amino acids. The CDR3 is CASSLDTYQETQCF. DNA of the CDR3: TGCGCCAGCAGCCTTGACACGTACCAAGAGACCCAGTGCTTC.

Notes on this clonotype: This may arise from a read error, as a much more abundant clone is one base away. The J gene is TRBJ1-1, the V gene TRBV28; tentatively, D is TRBD1 (6 bases). The germline CDR1 and CDR2 sequences are MDHEN and SYDVKM. The CDR3 covers 13 residues. Deletions cut 3 bases from V and 8 bases from J, with 13 bases between. The DNA for the CDR3 is TGTGCCAGCAGTTTCCAACTCAGGGGCGAAGCTTTCTTT. This gives the protein CASSFQLRGEAFF.

The table lists this clonotype with many counts. The chain has TRBV6-5 and TRBJ2-3; the D is unclear. The length of the CDR3 is 16 residues. The germline V and J ends were trimmed by 0 bases and 2 bases, with 12 bases remaining between them. CDR1 and CDR2 from the germline V gene are MNHEY and SVGAGI. The CDR3 coding sequence is TGTGCCAGCAGTTACTCGTTCGGCGGAACCACAGATACGCAGTATTTT. This encodes CASSYSFGGTTDTQYF.

In its sample, this clonotype was seen many times. The DNA of the CDR3 is TGCAGTGCTAGAACAGCAGACAAAAACATTCAGTACTTC. It is translated as CSARTADKNIQYF. The chain joins TRBV20-1 to TRBJ2-4; D gene unclear. Germline lookup yields CDR1 DFQATT and CDR2 SNEGSKA (reference sequence). CDR3 length: 13 amino acids. Trimming stripped 2 bases from V and 3 bases from J, with 8 bases between.

As for this clonotype: A much larger clonotype is one base distant, so this may be a read error. This chain links TRBV6-5 with TRBJ2-6; a possible D gene is TRBD1 (5 bases). Germline CDR1 and CDR2: MNHEY and SVGAGI. Trimming took 11 bases from V and 0 from J, leaving 17 bases between them. CDR3 length: 16 amino acids. CDR3 sequence (DNA): TGTGCCTGCCAGATGACAGTGAGCTCTGGGGCCAACGTCCTGACTTTC. This gives the protein CACQMTVSSGANVLTF.

This clonotype showed up just a few times. CDR3 in DNA: TGTGCCAGTAGTTCACGGACTAGCGGGAGGTGGGATGCAGATACGCAGTATTTT. Protein sequence: CASSSRTSGRWDADTQYF. The chain has TRBV19 and TRBJ2-3; 14 bases are shared with TRBD2. The CDR3 is made up of 18 amino acids. Losses at the gene ends were 5 bases for V and 4 bases for J; bases not matched to a gene: 11. Looked up from germline, CDR1 is LNHDA and CDR2 is SQIVND (reference sequence).

In this sample, this clonotype turned up many times. The chain carries TRBV28 and TRBJ1-1; D is undetermined. The germline gives CDR1 MDHEN, CDR2 SYDVKM. The V and J ends lost 6 bases and 8 bases respectively, with 16 bases between them. The CDR3 length is 13 residues. The CDR3 region is CASSLTERSEAFF. CDR3 DNA sequence: TGTGCCAGCAGCCTTACAGAGAGGAGCGAAGCTTTCTTT.